This TCR beta chain derives from a study of shared clonotypes between healthy human individuals. Study-wide background: A couple of women and a few men aged 18 to 49 served as donors.

Details on this clone: Other DNA sequences in this specimen translate into the identical CDR3.

Germline V gives CDR1 SGHRS, CDR2 YFSETQ. V was pared by 0 bases and J by 1 base, with 2 bases between. The CDR3 has 13 residues. Each of the donors was a healthy adult who was HIV-negative and had not had a recent acute infection or vaccination. In the authors' methods: ImmunoSEQ junction-only sequences lacked quality scores, so their filtering differed. TCRdb's copy holds only in-frame clones and misses some; the assay was immunoSEQ multiplex PCR. V and J calls and clone size are those listed in that table; D and trimming were worked out from the DNA. The table has some 490,000 clones, over 75% seen once; the top ten hold more than 9.5%.

This chain uses TRBV5-1 with TRBJ1-5; no definite D call. Specimen: PBMCs. This receptor was obtained from a woman aged 40 to 49 in good health. Some clones in this sample may be carry-over from other donors' samples. CDR3 sequence: CASSLASNQPQHF. The CDR3 DNA is TGCGCCAGCAGCTTGGCCAGCAATCAGCCCCAGCATTTT.